What follows is one TCR beta chain and its context. Its antigen is undetermined. This sample stems from a study of cytomegalovirus exposure and HLA in healthy donors. The donors were in the approximately 130-subject validation cohort; that cohort was separate from the roughly 660-subject first cohort. Study-wide results and limits: As was reported, the classifier diagnosed cytomegalovirus status with high specificity and sensitivity. Most TCRs appeared rarely, but some public TCRs recurred in many donors. Some TCR beta chains (roughly 150 of them) were listed as cytomegalovirus-associated.

Germline CDR1 MNHEY, CDR2 SMNVEV (reference sequence). V gave up 3 bases and J gave up 4 bases; unmatched junction bases: 11. The CDR3 spans 16 residues. The table came from immunoSEQ multiplex PCR; TCRdb's copy has only in-frame clones and leaves some out. Counted here are 200,000 to 250,000 clones, 90% to 95% occurring once; the ten biggest clones make up more than 0.85%. The sample consisted of PBMCs. This receptor was taken from a woman between 18 and 30 years old in good health and CMV-seronegative. The V gene is TRBV27, the J gene TRBJ1-2; 7 nucleotides line up with TRBD1. DNA for the CDR3: TGTGCCAGCAGTTTCTTGACCGGGACAGCCTTCTATGGCTACACCTTC. Translated, it gives CASSFLTGTAFYGYTF.